This T cell receptor beta chain was captured in a study of T cells in Graves' hyperthyroidism and ophthalmopathy (dated by TCRdb to about 2019). Regarding the study in general: Peripheral blood was collected at initial diagnosis, before any treatment. The roughly 91 discovery patients were randomly split 7:3 into training and test sets. Whether ophthalmopathy could be predicted prospectively was tested in an independent validation cohort made up of 18 to 20 hyperthyroidism patients plus 17 patients who later progressed to ophthalmopathy. TCR V-J signatures able to tell the groups apart were searched for in a discovery cohort of more than 90 patients, of whom roughly 42 had Graves' ophthalmopathy and about 60 had stable Graves' hyperthyroidism. The paper describes TCR Vbeta CDR3 sequencing of 130 to 150 peripheral blood samples, made up of approximately 40 ophthalmopathy patients, some 80 hyperthyroidism patients and 17 progressor patients. The study also compared thyroid tissue and blood T-cell repertoires from several Graves' hyperthyroidism patients. Following sampling, methimazole starting at 30 mg daily was given to hyperthyroidism patients, and high-dose intravenous methylprednisolone was given to ophthalmopathy patients.

In the ophthalmopathy patients, disease was moderately to severely active, with a Clinical Activity Score of 3 or more, a NOSPECS grade of 4 or more, and a duration of less than 3 months. Patients with uncontrolled infections, other autoimmune diseases, pregnancy or lactation were excluded. Diagnoses relied on clinical symptoms, serum thyroxine and TRAb, thyroid ultrasound and orbital computed tomography. PBMCs were separated from roughly 9.3 ml of fresh peripheral blood using Ficoll-Paque density gradient centrifugation. Total RNA was extracted using Trizol reagent, and RNA quality was assessed on an Agilent 2100 Bioanalyzer. Relative to germline, V is missing 8 bases and J is missing 5 bases, with 11 bases of the junction outside any gene match. The germline V gene (reference sequence) supplies CDR1 MNHEY and CDR2 SMNVEV. The CDR3 numbers 15 residues from cysteine through phenylalanine. Solely the CDR3 DNA is kept, with 45 bases framed from the first base.

The TCR beta CDR3 regions were amplified from RNA transcripts. For the first round of RT-PCR on the TCR CDR3, the HTBI primer set was used together with the Qiagen OneStep RT-PCR kit. Libraries were constructed in a second round of multiplex PCR, after which size selection and purification were carried out. Libraries were sequenced paired-end with 100 bp reads on an Illumina HiSeq2000. On the authors' methods: SOAPnuke was used to process the raw data, with reads discarded if the reads contained adapters or uncalled bases, had a mean Phred below 15, or lacked an exact constant-primer or identifier match. High-quality paired reads were merged with COPE v1.2.5, and unique nucleotide sequences were defined as clonotypes. MiTCR v1.1 was used to align clonotypes to the IMGT TRBV, TRBD and TRBJ reference segments. Only V-J combinations with frequency above 0.0001, covering 99.2% of repertoires, were analysed. A TCS score was defined as the ratio of F50 (clonal expansion) to E x V (chaos), with BLOSUM62-based TCRdist applied between CDR3 peptides within each V-J. Welch's t-statistics and random forest reduced 500 to 550 V-J features to roughly 13, which were used in a naive Bayes classifier (R e1071). TCRdb trimmed public reads at Q25 via fastp, called clones via MiXCR and kept in-frame beta chains. Records with the same CDR3 protein are collapsed into one entry carrying the most frequent genes and DNA. It is TCRdb's table, rather than the study itself, that gives the V and J calls and clone size. The sample table holds roughly 550,000 distinct CDR3 sequences, of which roughly 15% were seen once. Around 32% of the sample rests with the top ten.

Beyond this particular receptor, the publication reports: No statistical method was used to set the sample size in advance, and investigators knew the group allocation. In cross-validation, a model built on a 13 V-J signature told ophthalmopathy apart from stable hyperthyroidism with 87.88% sensitivity and 81% to 82% specificity, and in testing the same model reached 80%/75%. In validation, the model predicted progression to ophthalmopathy a median of 6.5 months before onset, with approximately 71% sensitivity and roughly 77% specificity. Most expanded thyroid clonotypes (frequency above 0.001) were also found in blood, which suggests that blood repertoires may mirror thyroid immune responses.

This clonotype was found a few times. This receptor's antigen is unknown. No much larger clonotype is one base removed from it; base qualities were not supplied. This receptor was identified in a woman aged 25 to 39 with Graves' ophthalmopathy. The chain uses TRBV27 and TRBJ1-4, with 7 central nucleotides matching TRBD1. The specimen sequenced was blood. The DNA is as follows: TGTGCCAGCTGCGAGATCGGGACAGCAAATGAAAAACTGTTTTTT. Translated, this is CASCEIGTANEKLFF.